Listed here are 8 T cell receptor beta chains from one sample, sequenced in a study of blood T cell repertoires in COVID-19. Sequenced by immunoSEQ multiplex PCR; TCRdb stores in-frame clones only, minus some. The sample consists of roughly 330,000 clones, over 75% of them appearing once. The sample comprised PBMCs or T cells enriched from blood (not recorded which). These receptors were obtained from a woman in her 30s who had recovered from COVID-19.

A few counts support this clone. The chain carries TRBV11-2 and TRBJ2-1; D possibly corresponds to TRBD2 (7 bases). The CDR3 is 15 residues long. V lost 5 bases, J lost 7 bases, and 18 bases lay in between. CDR1 SGHAT and CDR2 FQNNGV come from the germline V gene. The CDR3 DNA reads TGTGCCAGCAGCCCCATCGGGGGGCCGGGTAATGAGCAGTTCTTC. Residues: CASSPIGGPGNEQFF. The entire variable domain, with the rest obtained from reference TRBV11-2 and TRBJ2-1, is as follows: EAGVAQSPRYKIIEKRQSVAFWCNPISGHATLYWYQQILGQGPKLLIQFQNNGVVDDSQLPKDRFSAERLKGVDSTLKIQPAKLEDSAVYLCASSPIGGPGNEQFFGPGTRLTVL.

V usage is TRBV11-2 and J usage is TRBJ2-5; possibly TRBD2 for D (6 bases). The CDR3 is made up of 13 amino acids. Germline V gene sequence: CDR1 SGHAT, CDR2 FQNNGV. The ends were cut back, 7 bases at V and 2 bases at J, with 11 bases in the middle. CDR3 nucleotides: TGTGCCAGCAATGCCGGGACTCAAGAGACCCAGTACTTC. Protein: CASNAGTQETQYF.

This chain connects TRBV6-4 to TRBJ1-2; D gene ambiguous. The CDR3 length is 14 residues. In germline, CDR1 is MRHNA, CDR2 SNTAGT. The V gene lost 5 bases and the J gene lost 4 bases, with 14 bases spanning the gap. The CDR3 reads CASSREEGGYGYTF. The CDR3 DNA reads as TGTGCCAGCAGTAGGGAAGAAGGAGGCTATGGCTACACCTTC.

The CDR3 nucleotides are TGTGCCAGCAGCGCAGGGACAGGGGGCACAGATACGCAGTATTTT. Translated: CASSAGTGGTDTQYF. V is TRBV9 and J is TRBJ2-3; 10 bases align to TRBD1. Germline CDR1 and CDR2: SGDLS and YYNGEE. The CDR3 contains 15 residues. J gave up 1 base and V 3 bases, and 2 bases lay outside the gene matches.

The chain is built from TRBV19 and TRBJ1-1; a possible D gene is TRBD1 (5 bases). Germline V gene data show CDR1 as LNHDA and CDR2 as SQIVND (reference sequence). The CDR3 loop spans 15 amino acids. V lost 5 bases, J lost 4 bases, and 17 bases lay in between. The CDR3: CASSEGGAVSTEAFF. In nucleotides, the CDR3 is TGTGCCAGTAGTGAAGGAGGGGCGGTCAGCACTGAAGCTTTCTTT. Filled out from reference TRBV19 and TRBJ1-1, the complete variable domain reads DGGITQSPKYLFRKEGQNVTLSCEQNLNHDAMYWYRQDPGQGLRLIYYSQIVNDFQKGDIAEGYSVSREKKESFPLTVTSAQKNPTAFYLCASSEGGAVSTEAFFGQGTRLTVV.

The chain couples TRBV5-1 to TRBJ2-1; D gene unclear. CDR3 length: 14 residues. Germline assignment: CDR1 SGHRS and CDR2 YFSETQ. The germline V and J ends were trimmed by 1 base and 0 bases, with 5 bases remaining between them. The CDR3 region is CASSLISSYNEQFF. The CDR3, as DNA: TGCGCCAGCAGCTTGATCAGCTCCTACAATGAGCAGTTCTTC.

Only one count was recorded for this clone. The chain uses TRBV6-5 and TRBJ2-1; 9 bases are shared with TRBD2. Germline V lookup: CDR1 MNHEY, CDR2 SVGAGI. Trimming removed 5 bases from V and 7 bases from J; junction bases left unmatched: 6. The CDR3 sequence is 14 residues long. The CDR3 coding sequence is TGTGCCAGCAGTCCTCTGGCGGGGGGGAATGAGCAGTTCTTC. It yields the protein CASSPLAGGNEQFF.

The chain combines TRBV29-1 with TRBJ2-3; possible D gene TRBD1, 6 bases. The CDR3 runs 14 residues. The germline V gene encodes CDR1 SQVTM and CDR2 ANQGSEA. Trimming took 1 base from V and 4 from J, leaving 12 bases between them. The DNA for the CDR3 is TGCAGCGTTGAAGGGGGCGCAGGGGCAGATACGCAGTATTTT. This gives the protein CSVEGGAGADTQYF.